A selection of T cell receptor beta chains follows, all from one sample in a study of radiation and T cells in renal cell carcinoma. Clones were read by immunoSEQ multiplex PCR, and TCRdb kept only the in-frame ones, dropping some. The sample holds more than 95,000 clones; roughly 80% are singletons and the top ten take less than 3.5%. Material: blood, obtained from a patient whose treatment included radiotherapy and nephrectomy. These receptors all come from a woman aged 55 to 70 with renal cell carcinoma. Each CDR3 is given with its conserved first and last residue. The D gene is left open where the match is weak. Where a row states a size, it is once, few, many or the class of an expanded clone; other rows omit it.

-	TRBV5-8	-	TRBJ1-6	TGTGCCAGCAGCTTCGGGGGTAATTCACCCCTCCACTTT	CASSFGGNSPLHF
-	TRBV6-5	-	TRBJ2-2	TGTGCCAGCAGTTACTCCCCGACAGGGAACACCGGGGAGCTGTTTTTT	CASSYSPTGNTGELFF
-	TRBV5-5	-	TRBJ2-7	TGTGCCAGCAGCTTCAGTGGAGGTGAAACCTACGAGCAGTACTTC	CASSFSGGETYEQYF
-	TRBV28	TRBD2	TRBJ2-1	TGTGCCAGCAGTCACCAGCGGGGTCCCTACAATGAGCAGTTCTTC	CASSHQRGPYNEQFF
-	TRBV7-9	TRBD2	TRBJ2-1	TGTGCCAGCAGCTTAGATGCTAGCGGGAGGCCCGGAGAGCAGTTCTTC	CASSLDASGRPGEQFF
-	TRBV2	-	TRBJ1-3	TGTGCCAGCAGGGAGGACACCAGCTCTGGAAACACCATATATTTT	CASREDTSSGNTIYF
-	TRBV10-1	-	TRBJ1-1	TGCGCCAGCAGAGGCAGGGGCACTGAAGCTTTCTTT	CASRGRGTEAFF
-	TRBV7-2	TRBD1	TRBJ1-2	TGTGCCAGCAGCTCACGAGGACAGGATCCTTTTAACTATGGCTACACCTTC	CASSSRGQDPFNYGYTF
-	TRBV6-5	-	TRBJ2-7	TGTGCCAGCAGTACTAGGGGACGGATATCCTACGAGCAGTACTTC	CASSTRGRISYEQYF
-	TRBV30	TRBD2	TRBJ2-7	TGTGCCTGGACTCTCGCCAGGACTAGCGGGACAACCTACGAGCAGTACTTC	CAWTLARTSGTTYEQYF
once	TRBV2	TRBD1	TRBJ2-7	TGTGCCAGCAGAGAGACAGGGTTGGACTACGAGCAGTACTTC	CASRETGLDYEQYF
-	TRBV7-9	TRBD1	TRBJ1-4	TGTGCCAGCAGCCGAGGACAGGGGAACGAAAAACTGTTTTTT	CASSRGQGNEKLFF
once	TRBV2	-	TRBJ2-3	TGTGCCAGCAGTGGGGGATTGCGGGGCCGAAGCACAGATACGCAGTATTTT	CASSGGLRGRSTDTQYF
-	TRBV6-1	-	TRBJ1-1	TGTGCCAGCAGTGATACAGGGATAATGAACACTGAAGCTTTCTTT	CASSDTGIMNTEAFF
-	TRBV6-1	-	TRBJ1-3	TGTGCCAGCAGTGAACGGACGGCAGTCTCTGGAAACACCATATATTTT	CASSERTAVSGNTIYF
-	TRBV5-1	-	TRBJ2-1	TGCGCCAGCAGCTTGGGAGGTGAGCAGTTCTTC	CASSLGGEQFF
-	TRBV28	-	TRBJ2-3	TGTGCCAGCAGCCGAGGCACAGATACGCAGTATTTT	CASSRGTDTQYF
-	TRBV7-2	-	TRBJ1-1	TGTGCCAGCAGCTTAGAGCGGGGCGGGGTTTCTGAAGCTTTCTTT	CASSLERGGVSEAFF
-	TRBV27	-	TRBJ1-2	TGTGCCAGCAGTAGAGAGGGTTCTTCCTATGGCTACACCTTC	CASSREGSSYGYTF
-	TRBV7-2	-	TRBJ1-3	TGTGCCAGCAGCTTGGGCGACGGCGGCTACTCTGGAAACACCATATATTTT	CASSLGDGGYSGNTIYF
-	TRBV7-2	-	TRBJ2-3	TGTGCCAGCAGCTTAGTTGTGGCTAGCGGCACAGATACGCAGTATTTT	CASSLVVASGTDTQYF
-	TRBV5-6	TRBD2	TRBJ2-7	TGTGCCAGCAGCCCGGGACTAGCGGGCGCCTACGAGCAGTACTTC	CASSPGLAGAYEQYF
-	TRBV7-8	-	TRBJ2-2	TGTGCCAGCAGTAGCGGACCTAACACCGGGGAGCTGTTTTTT	CASSSGPNTGELFF
-	TRBV19	-	TRBJ2-1	TGTGCCAGTAGTATAGCGGGAGAACCCTACAATGAGCAGTTCTTC	CASSIAGEPYNEQFF
few	TRBV2	-	TRBJ1-5	TGTGCCAGCAGTGTGATGAGGAACAATCAGCCCCAGCATTTT	CASSVMRNNQPQHF
-	TRBV4-3	-	TRBJ1-4	TGCGCCAGCAGCCAAACCGGGGCCGGGGCTAATGAAAAACTGTTTTTT	CASSQTGAGANEKLFF
once	TRBV4-1	-	TRBJ1-1	TGCGCCAGCAGCCAAGACACTGGGGTCTGGGGGACTGAAGCTTTCTTT	CASSQDTGVWGTEAFF
-	TRBV18	TRBD1	TRBJ1-3	TGTGCCAGCTCACTAGGGACAGGTGCTGGAAACACCATATATTTT	CASSLGTGAGNTIYF
-	TRBV7-4	-	TRBJ1-1	TGTGCCAGCAGCCTGGAGGACAGACTGAACACTGAAGCTTTCTTT	CASSLEDRLNTEAFF
-	TRBV2	TRBD1	TRBJ1-2	TGTGCCAGCAGTGAATGGGGGACAGGCCGCACTATATCCTATGGCTACACCTTC	CASSEWGTGRTISYGYTF
-	TRBV4-1	TRBD1	TRBJ2-1	TGCGCCAGCAGCCAAGACGAGACAGGGGGCGCCTACAATGAGCAGTTCTTC	CASSQDETGGAYNEQFF
-	TRBV5-1	TRBD1	TRBJ1-3	TGCGCCAGCAGCTCAGGGGGCTCTGGAAACACCATATATTTT	CASSSGGSGNTIYF
-	TRBV6-1	-	TRBJ2-3	TGTGCCAGCAGCGAAAGACACCCGCGCCCCACAGATACGCAGTATTTT	CASSERHPRPTDTQYF
-	TRBV5-8	-	TRBJ2-5	TGTGCCAGCAGCTTGGCCGACATCGGGCCGGGGGAGACCCAGTACTTC	CASSLADIGPGETQYF
-	TRBV5-1	-	TRBJ2-2	TGCGCCAGCAGCTGGACAGAGCGCGGCGGGGAGCTGTTTTTT	CASSWTERGGELFF
-	TRBV9	TRBD2	TRBJ2-3	TGTGCCAGCAGCGTGGGACCTAGCGGAACAGATACGCAGTATTTT	CASSVGPSGTDTQYF
-	TRBV18	-	TRBJ1-1	TGTGCCAGCTCACCACAGGGGACCACTGAAGCTTTCTTT	CASSPQGTTEAFF
-	TRBV5-1	-	TRBJ2-5	TGCGCCAGCAGCTTGGAACAGGGAATAGGAGAGACCCAGTACTTC	CASSLEQGIGETQYF